This TCR beta chain is from a study of blood T cell repertoires in COVID-19. Study-level background: Acute-phase and convalescent COVID-19 samples originated in the United States, Italy and Spain. T cells, B-cell-depleted T cells, or PBMCs supplied cDNA or gDNA.

The V gene end was trimmed by 3 bases and the J gene end by 9 bases; junction bases not matched to a gene: 0. Germline V gene data show CDR1 as SEHNR and CDR2 as FQNEAQ (reference sequence). CDR3 size: 12 residues. Participants had their cohort set by participant-reported clinical history. Among Cohort 3 donors, those recovered had two negative PCRs, clearance, or symptom resolution. TCRdb's table, derived via immunoSEQ multiplex PCR, lists solely in-frame clones and lacks some. Among under 300,000 clones listed, about 87% were seen once. This clone was seen ten or more times. The sequence came from a woman in her forties or fifties who had recovered from COVID-19. Sequencing was done on a sample of PBMCs or T cells enriched from blood (not recorded which). The chain uses TRBV7-9 and TRBJ1-5, with 9 nucleotides matching TRBD1. CDR3 sequence (DNA): TGTGCCAGCAGCTTGGACAGGGGGCCCCAGCATTTT. This translates into CASSLDRGPQHF.